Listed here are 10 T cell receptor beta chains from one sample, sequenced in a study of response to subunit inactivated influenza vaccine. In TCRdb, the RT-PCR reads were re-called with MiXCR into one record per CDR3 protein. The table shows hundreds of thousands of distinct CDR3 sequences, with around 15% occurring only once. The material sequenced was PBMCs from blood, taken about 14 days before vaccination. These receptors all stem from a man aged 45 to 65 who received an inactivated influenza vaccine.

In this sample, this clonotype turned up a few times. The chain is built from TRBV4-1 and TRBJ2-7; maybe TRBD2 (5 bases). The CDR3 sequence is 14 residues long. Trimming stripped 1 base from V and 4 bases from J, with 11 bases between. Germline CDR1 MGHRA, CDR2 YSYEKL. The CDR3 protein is CASSQGPGFYEQYF. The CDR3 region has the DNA TGCGCCAGCAGCCAAGGCCCGGGATTTTACGAGCAGTACTTC.

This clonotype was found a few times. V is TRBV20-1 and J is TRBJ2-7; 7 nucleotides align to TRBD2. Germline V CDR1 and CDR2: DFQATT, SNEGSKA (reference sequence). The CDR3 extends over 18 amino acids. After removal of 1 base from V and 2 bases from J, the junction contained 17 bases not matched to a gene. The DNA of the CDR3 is TGCAGTGCTAGAGGAGCGGGAACAGGAGCGGTCCCTACCTACGAGCAGTACTTC. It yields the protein CSARGAGTGAVPTYEQYF.

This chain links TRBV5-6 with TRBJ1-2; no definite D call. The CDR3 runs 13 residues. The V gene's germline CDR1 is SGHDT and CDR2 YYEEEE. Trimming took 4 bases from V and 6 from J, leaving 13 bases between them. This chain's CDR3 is CASSPTPSHGYTF. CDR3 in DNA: TGTGCCAGCAGCCCTACACCATCCCATGGCTACACCTTC. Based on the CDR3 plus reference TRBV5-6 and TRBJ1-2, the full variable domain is DAGVTQSPTHLIKTRGQQVTLRCSPKSGHDTVSWYQQALGQGPQFIFQYYEEEERQRGNFPDRFSGHQFPNYSSELNVNALLLGDSALYLCASSPTPSHGYTFGSGTRLTVV.

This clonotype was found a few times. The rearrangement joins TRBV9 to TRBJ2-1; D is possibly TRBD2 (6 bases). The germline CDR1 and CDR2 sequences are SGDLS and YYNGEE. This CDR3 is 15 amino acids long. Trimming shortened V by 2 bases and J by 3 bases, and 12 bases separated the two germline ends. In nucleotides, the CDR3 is TGTGCCAGCAGCGTTAGCGGAGAAAGCTACAATGAGCAGTTCTTC. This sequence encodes CASSVSGESYNEQFF.

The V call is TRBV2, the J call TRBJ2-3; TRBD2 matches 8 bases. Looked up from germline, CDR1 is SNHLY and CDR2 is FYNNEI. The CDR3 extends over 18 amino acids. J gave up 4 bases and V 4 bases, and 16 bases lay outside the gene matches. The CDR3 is CASSGNPRQREIPDTQYF. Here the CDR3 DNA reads TGTGCCAGCAGTGGAAACCCGAGGCAGCGGGAGATCCCAGATACGCAGTATTTT.

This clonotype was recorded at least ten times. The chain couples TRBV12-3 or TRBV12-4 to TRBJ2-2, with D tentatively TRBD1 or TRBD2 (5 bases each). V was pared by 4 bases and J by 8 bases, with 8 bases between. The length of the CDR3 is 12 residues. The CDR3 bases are TGTGCCAGCAGTTCCAGGGAGGGGGAGCTGTTTTTT. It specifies CASSSREGELFF.

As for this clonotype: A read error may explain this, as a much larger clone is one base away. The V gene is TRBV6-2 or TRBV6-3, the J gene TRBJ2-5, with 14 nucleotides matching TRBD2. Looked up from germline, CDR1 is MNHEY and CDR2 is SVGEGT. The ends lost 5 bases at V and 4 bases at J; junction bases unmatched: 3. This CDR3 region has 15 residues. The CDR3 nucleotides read TGTGCCAGCAGTACGGGACTAGCGGGAGTAGAGACCCAGTACTTC. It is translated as CASSTGLAGVETQYF.

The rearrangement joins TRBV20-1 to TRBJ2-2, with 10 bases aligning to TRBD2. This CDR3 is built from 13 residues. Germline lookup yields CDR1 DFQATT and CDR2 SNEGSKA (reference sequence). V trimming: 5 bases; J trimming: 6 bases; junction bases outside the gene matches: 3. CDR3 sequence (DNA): TGCAGTGCTCTAGCGGGAGAAGCCGGGGAGCTGTTTTTT. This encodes CSALAGEAGELFF.

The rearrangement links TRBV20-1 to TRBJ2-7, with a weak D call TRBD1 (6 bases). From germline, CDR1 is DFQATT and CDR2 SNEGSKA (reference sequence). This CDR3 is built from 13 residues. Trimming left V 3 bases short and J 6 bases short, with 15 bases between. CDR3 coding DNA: TGCAGTGCTAGTGTACAGGGCCCCTCCGAGCAGTACTTC. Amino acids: CSASVQGPSEQYF.

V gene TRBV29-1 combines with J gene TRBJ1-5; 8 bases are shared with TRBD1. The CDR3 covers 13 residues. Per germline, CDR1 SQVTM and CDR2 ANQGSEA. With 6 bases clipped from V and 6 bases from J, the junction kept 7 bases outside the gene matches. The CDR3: CSVGRGLGQPQHF. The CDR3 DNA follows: TGCAGCGTCGGCAGGGGGCTAGGTCAGCCCCAGCATTTT.